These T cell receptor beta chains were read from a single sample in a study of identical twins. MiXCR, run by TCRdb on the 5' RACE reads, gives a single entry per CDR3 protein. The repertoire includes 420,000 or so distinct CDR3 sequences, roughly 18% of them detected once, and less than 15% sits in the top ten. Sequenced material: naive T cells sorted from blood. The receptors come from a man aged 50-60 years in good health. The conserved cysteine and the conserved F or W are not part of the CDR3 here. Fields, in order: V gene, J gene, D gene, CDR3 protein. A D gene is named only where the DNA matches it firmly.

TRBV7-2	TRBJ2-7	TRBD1	ASSYTGTDPYEQY
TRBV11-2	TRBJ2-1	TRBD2	ASSFISGPSGSREQF
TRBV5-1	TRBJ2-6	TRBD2	ASSPGGSGANVLT
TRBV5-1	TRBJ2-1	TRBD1	ASRQGGEQF
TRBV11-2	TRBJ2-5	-	ASSLVGGVRFQETQY
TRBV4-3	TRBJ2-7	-	ASSQEQAATYEQY
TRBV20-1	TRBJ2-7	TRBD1	SASTEKTGDGEQY
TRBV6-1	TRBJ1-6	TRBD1	AGNRGLNSPLH
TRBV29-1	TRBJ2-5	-	SVELAGETQY
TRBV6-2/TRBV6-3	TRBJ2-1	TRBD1	ASSFNRDRDFSSYNEQF
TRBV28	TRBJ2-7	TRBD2	ASSPASGRLHLGSYEQY
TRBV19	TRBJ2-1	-	ASSITAKGAYNEQF
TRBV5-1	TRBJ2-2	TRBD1	ASSLNAGTGSAGELF
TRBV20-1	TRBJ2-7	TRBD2	SARDAGGGLYEQY
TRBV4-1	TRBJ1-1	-	ASSQGSLGRAVANTEAF
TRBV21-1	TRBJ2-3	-	ASSTSGLAGYTDTQY
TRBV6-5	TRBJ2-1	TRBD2	ASSYPLAGGPLYEQF
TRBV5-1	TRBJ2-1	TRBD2	ASSPRAGAGYEQF